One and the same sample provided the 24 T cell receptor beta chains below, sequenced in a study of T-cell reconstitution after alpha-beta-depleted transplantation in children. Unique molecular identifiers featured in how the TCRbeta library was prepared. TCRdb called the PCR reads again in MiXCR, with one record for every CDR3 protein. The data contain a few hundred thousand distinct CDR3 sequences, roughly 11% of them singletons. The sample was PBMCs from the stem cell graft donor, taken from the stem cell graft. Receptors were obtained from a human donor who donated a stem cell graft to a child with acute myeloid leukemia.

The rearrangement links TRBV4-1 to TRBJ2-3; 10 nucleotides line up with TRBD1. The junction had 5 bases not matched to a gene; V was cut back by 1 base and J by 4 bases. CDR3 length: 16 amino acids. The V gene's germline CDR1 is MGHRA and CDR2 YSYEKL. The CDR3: CASSQGDRGGADTQYF. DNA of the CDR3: TGCGCCAGCAGCCAAGGGGACAGGGGTGGCGCAGATACGCAGTATTTT.

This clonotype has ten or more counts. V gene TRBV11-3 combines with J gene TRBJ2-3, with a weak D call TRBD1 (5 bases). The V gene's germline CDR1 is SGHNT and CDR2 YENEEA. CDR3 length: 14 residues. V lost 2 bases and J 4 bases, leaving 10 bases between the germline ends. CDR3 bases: TGTGCCAGCAGCTTACTCCAGACAGCAGATACGCAGTATTTT. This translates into CASSLLQTADTQYF.

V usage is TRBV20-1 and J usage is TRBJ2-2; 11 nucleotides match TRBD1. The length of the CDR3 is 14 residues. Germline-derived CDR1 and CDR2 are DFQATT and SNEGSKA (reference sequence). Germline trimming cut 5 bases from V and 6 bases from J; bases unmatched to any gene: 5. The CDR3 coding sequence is TGCAGTGCTTCCGGGACAGGGGGTCCCGGGGAGCTGTTTTTT. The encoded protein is CSASGTGGPGELFF.

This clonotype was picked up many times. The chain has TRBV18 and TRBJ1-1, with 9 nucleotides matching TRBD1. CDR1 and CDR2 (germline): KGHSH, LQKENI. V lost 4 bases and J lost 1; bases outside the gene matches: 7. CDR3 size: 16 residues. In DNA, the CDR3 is TGTGCCAGCTCACGATTACAGGGGGCTGAGAACACTGAAGCTTTCTTT. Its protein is CASSRLQGAENTEAFF.

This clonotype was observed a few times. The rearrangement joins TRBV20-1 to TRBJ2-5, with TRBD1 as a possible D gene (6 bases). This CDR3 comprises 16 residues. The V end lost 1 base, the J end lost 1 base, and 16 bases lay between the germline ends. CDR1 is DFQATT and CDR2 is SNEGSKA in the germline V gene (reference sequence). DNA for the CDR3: TGCAGTGCTAGAGTTCCCCTAGTGGGGGCCCAAGAGACCCAGTACTTC. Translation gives CSARVPLVGAQETQYF.

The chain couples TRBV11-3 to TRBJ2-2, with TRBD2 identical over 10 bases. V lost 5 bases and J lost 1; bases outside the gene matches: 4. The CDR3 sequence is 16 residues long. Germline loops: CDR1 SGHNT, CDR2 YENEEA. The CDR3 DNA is TGTGCCAGCAGCCAAGGACTAGCGGTGAACACCGGGGAGCTGTTTTTT. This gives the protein CASSQGLAVNTGELFF.

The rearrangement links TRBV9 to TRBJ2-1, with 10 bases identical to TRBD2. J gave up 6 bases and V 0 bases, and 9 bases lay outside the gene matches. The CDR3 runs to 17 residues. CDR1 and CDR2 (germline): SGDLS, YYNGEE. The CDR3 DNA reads TGTGCCAGCAGCGTAGATCTGAGCGGGAGGGCGGGCAATGAGCAGTTCTTC. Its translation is CASSVDLSGRAGNEQFF.

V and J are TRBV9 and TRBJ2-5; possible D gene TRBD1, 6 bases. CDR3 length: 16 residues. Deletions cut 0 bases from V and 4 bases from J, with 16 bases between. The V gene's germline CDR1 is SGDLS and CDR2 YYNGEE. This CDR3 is CASSVDRGSRGETQYF. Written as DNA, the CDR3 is TGTGCCAGCAGCGTAGATCGAGGGAGCAGGGGAGAGACCCAGTACTTC.

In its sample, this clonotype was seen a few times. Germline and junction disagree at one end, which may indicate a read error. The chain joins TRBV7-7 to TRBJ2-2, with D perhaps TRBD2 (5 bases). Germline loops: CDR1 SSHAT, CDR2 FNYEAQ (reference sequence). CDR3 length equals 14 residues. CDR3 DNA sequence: TGTGCTAGCAGCGAGGGCCCGGAGGTCGGGGAGCTGTTTTTT. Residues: CASSEGPEVGELFF.

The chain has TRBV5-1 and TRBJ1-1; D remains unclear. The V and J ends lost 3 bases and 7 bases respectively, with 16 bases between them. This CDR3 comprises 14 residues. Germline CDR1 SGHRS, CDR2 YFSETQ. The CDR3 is CASSWLERAGEAFF. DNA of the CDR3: TGCGCCAGCAGCTGGTTAGAACGGGCGGGTGAAGCTTTCTTT.

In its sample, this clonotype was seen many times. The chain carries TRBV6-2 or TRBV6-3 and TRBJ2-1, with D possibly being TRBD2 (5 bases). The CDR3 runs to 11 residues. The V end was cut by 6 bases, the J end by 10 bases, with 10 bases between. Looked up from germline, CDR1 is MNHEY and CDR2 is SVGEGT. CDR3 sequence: CASSHIAEQFF. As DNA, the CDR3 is TGTGCCAGCAGCCACATAGCGGAGCAGTTCTTC.

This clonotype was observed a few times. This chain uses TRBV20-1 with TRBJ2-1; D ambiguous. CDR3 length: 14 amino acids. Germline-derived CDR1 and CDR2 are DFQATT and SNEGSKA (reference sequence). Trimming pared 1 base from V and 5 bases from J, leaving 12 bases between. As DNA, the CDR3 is TGCAGTGCTAGAGGGCCCCGGTCAAACAATGAGCAGTTCTTC. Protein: CSARGPRSNNEQFF.

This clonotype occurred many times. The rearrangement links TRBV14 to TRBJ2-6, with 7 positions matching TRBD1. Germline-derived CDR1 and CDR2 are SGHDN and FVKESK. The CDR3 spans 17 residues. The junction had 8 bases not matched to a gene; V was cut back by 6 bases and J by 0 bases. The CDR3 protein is CASRFRDRPSGANVLTF. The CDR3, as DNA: TGTGCCAGCAGGTTCCGGGACAGACCCTCTGGGGCCAACGTCCTGACTTTC.

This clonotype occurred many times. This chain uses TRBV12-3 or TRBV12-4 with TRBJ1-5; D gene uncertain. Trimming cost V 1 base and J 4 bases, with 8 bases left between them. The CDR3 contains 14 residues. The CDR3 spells CASSLDSFNQPQHF. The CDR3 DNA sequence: TGTGCCAGCAGTTTAGACAGCTTTAATCAGCCCCAGCATTTT.

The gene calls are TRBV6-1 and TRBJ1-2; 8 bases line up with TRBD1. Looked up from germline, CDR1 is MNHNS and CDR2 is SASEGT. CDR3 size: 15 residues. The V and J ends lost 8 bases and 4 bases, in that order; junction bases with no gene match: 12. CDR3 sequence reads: CASCQGAKWGYGYTF. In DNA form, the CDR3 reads TGTGCCAGCTGCCAGGGGGCCAAATGGGGCTATGGCTACACCTTC.

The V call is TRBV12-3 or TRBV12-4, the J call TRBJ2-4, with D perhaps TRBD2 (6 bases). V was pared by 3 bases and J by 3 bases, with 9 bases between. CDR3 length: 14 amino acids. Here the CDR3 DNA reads TGTGCCAGCAGTTTTGGGGGAGGCAAAAACATTCAGTACTTC. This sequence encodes CASSFGGGKNIQYF.

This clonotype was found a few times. The CDR3 reads CASSLSREADNEKLFF. Here the CDR3 DNA reads TGTGCCAGCAGCTTGTCCCGGGAGGCCGATAATGAAAAACTGTTTTTT. V is TRBV7-9 and J is TRBJ1-4; D is uncertain. The germline gives CDR1 SEHNR, CDR2 FQNEAQ (reference sequence). V lost 3 bases and J 4 bases, leaving 15 bases between the germline ends. The CDR3 has 16 amino acids.

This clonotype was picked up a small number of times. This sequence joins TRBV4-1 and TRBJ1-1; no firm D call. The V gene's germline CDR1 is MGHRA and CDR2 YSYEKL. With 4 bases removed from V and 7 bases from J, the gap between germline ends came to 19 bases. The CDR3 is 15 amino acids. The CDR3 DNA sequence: TGCGCCAGCAGCCCGATAGGGCAGAAATGGGGTGAAGCTTTCTTT. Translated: CASSPIGQKWGEAFF.

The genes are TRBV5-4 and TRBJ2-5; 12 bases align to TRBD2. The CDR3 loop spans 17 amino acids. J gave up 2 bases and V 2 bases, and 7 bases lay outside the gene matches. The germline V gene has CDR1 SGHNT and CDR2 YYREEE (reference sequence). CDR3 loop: CASSLALAGGSQETQYF. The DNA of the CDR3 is TGTGCCAGCAGCTTAGCGCTAGCGGGGGGGAGTCAAGAGACCCAGTACTTC.

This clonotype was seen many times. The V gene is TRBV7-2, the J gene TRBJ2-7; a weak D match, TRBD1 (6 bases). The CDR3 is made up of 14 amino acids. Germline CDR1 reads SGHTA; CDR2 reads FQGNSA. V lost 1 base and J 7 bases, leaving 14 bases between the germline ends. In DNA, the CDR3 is TGTGCCAGCAGCTTAGACAGGGAGAGGGTGGAGCAGTACTTC. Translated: CASSLDRERVEQYF.

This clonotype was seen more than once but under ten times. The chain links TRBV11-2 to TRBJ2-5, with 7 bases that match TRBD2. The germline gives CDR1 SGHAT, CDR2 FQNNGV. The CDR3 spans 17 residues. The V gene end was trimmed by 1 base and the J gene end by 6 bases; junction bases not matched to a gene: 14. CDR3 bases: TGTGCCAGCAGCTTAGGGGACGTCGCGGGGGTTTTAAAGACCCAGTACTTC. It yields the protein CASSLGDVAGVLKTQYF.

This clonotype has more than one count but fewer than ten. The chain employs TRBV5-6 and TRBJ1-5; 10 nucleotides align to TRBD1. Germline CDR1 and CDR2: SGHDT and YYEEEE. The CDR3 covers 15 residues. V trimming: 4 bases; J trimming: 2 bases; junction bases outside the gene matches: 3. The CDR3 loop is CASSRQGAGNQPQHF. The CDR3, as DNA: TGTGCCAGCAGCCGACAGGGGGCCGGCAATCAGCCCCAGCATTTT. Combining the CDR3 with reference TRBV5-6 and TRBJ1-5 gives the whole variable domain DAGVTQSPTHLIKTRGQQVTLRCSPKSGHDTVSWYQQALGQGPQFIFQYYEEEERQRGNFPDRFSGHQFPNYSSELNVNALLLGDSALYLCASSRQGAGNQPQHFGDGTRLSIL.

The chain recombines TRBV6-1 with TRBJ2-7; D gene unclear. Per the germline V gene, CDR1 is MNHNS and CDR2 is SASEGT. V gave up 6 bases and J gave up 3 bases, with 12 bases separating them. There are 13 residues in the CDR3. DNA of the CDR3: TGTGCCAGCAGGAGGAGACAAAACTACGAGCAGTACGTC. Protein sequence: CASRRRQNYEQYV.

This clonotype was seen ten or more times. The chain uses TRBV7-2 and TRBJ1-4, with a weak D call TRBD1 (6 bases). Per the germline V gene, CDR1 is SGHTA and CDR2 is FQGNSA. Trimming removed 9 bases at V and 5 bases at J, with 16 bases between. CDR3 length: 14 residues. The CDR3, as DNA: TGTGCCAGTAAAGGACAGAGCTTAAATGAAAAACTGTTTTTT. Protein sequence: CASKGQSLNEKLFF. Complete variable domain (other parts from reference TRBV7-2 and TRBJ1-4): GAGVSQSPSNKVTEKGKDVELRCDPISGHTALYWYRQSLGQGLEFLIYFQGNSAPDKSGLPSDRFSAERTGGSVSTLTIQRTQQEDSAVYLCASKGQSLNEKLFFGSGTQLSVL.